The present T cell receptor beta chain was sequenced within a study of T-cell memory formation after mild COVID-19. CDR1 and CDR2 from the germline V gene are KGHDR and SFDVKD. This CDR3 is 13 amino acids long. With 10 bases clipped from V and 6 bases from J, the junction kept 7 bases outside the gene matches. TCRdb used MiXCR to reprocess the 5' RACE reads, holding one entry per CDR3 protein. The sample comprises 530,000 or so distinct CDR3 sequences, 17% of which are singletons, and 8.1% rests with the top ten. General study findings and limits: CD4+ contracting clones were found mainly in CM and EM, and CD8+ ones in EMRA.

This clonotype was observed a few times. What it binds is not known. The chain couples TRBV24-1 to TRBJ2-3; 9 bases align to TRBD1. Sample: PBMCs or a T cell subset sorted from them (not recorded which). The sequence came from an adult woman who had mild COVID-19 (a few samples of this study predate the infection). Cell type and time point are not known. CDR3 loop: CATGTGLRDTQYF. The CDR3 DNA reads TGTGCCACGGGGACAGGGCTACGGGATACGCAGTATTTT.